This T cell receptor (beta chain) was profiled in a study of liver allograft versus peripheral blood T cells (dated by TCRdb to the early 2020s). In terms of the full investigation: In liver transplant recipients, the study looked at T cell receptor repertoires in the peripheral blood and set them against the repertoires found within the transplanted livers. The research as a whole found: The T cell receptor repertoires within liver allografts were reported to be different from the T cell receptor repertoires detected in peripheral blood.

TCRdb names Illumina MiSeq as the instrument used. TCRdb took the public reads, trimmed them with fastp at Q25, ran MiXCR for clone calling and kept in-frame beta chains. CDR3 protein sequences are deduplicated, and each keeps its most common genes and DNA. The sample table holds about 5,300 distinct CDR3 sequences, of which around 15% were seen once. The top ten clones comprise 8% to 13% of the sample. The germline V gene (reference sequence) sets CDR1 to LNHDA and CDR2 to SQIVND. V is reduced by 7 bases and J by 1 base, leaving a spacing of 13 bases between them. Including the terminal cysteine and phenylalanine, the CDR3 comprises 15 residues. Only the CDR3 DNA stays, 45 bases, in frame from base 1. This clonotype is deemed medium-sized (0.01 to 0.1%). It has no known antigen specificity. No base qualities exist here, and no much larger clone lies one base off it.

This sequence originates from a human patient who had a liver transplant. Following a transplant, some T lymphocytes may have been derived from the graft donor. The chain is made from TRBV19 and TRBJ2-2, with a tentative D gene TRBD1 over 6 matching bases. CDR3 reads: CASIQGHMNTGELFF. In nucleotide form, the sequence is TGTGCCAGTATCCAGGGACATATGAACACCGGGGAGCTGTTTTTT.